The sequence of this TCR beta chain was determined in a study of blood T cell repertoires in COVID-19. V lost 1 base and J lost 5, with 27 bases in between. This CDR3 has 19 residues. Germline assignment: CDR1 SGDLS and CDR2 YYNGEE. Sequencing was performed with immunoSEQ multiplex PCR; in TCRdb, only in-frame clones are kept and a portion is missing. Altogether a few hundred thousand clones are present, 80% to 90% being singletons, with the ten largest covering less than 2.5%. Participants came from roughly 25 US areas, aged roughly 18 to 90 years. Allocation to cohorts depended on clinical history reported by the participants. Recovery among Cohort 3 donors was established by two negative PCRs, clearance, or symptom resolution.

The material sequenced was PBMCs or T cells enriched from blood (not recorded which). The TCR originated in a man aged 30 to 39 who had recovered from COVID-19. The gene calls are TRBV9 and TRBJ1-2, with D perhaps TRBD1 (6 bases). CDR3 bases: TGTGCCAGCAGCGTACAGGAAAGTCCGGACAGCTCCTCGGGTTATGGCTACACCTTC. This sequence encodes CASSVQESPDSSSGYGYTF.